Here is one T cell receptor beta chain with its context. The data were taken from a study of memory CD4+ T cells and cytomegalovirus serostatus. Study-level information: Donors were healthy Belgian adults, 9 or 10 CMV seropositive and 20 to 25 seronegative.

The sort gate was single viable CD3+CD4+CD8-CD45RO+ cells for memory CD4+ T cells. Some clones are missing from TCRdb's copy, which holds only in-frame ones; the method was immunoSEQ multiplex PCR. This table holds roughly 50,000 clones, around 82% found once. V gave up 3 bases and J gave up 4 bases, with 9 bases separating them. Germline CDR1 and CDR2: MDHEN and SYDVKM. This CDR3 has 13 residues. The sample consisted of memory CD4+ T cells from blood. The chain employs TRBV28 and TRBJ1-2; no firm D call. The TCR comes from an adult in good health and CMV-seronegative. Some clones in this sample may be carry-over from other donors' samples. CDR3 protein: CASSLHSSYGYTF. CDR3 in DNA: TGTGCCAGCAGTTTGCACAGTTCCTATGGCTACACCTTC.